These 21 T cell receptor beta chains came from one sample sequenced in a study of identical twins. TCRdb re-derived calls from the 5' RACE reads in MiXCR, one entry per CDR3 protein. The sample consists of more than 1.5 million distinct CDR3 sequences, about 32% of them appearing once. The sequenced sample consisted of cord blood. The receptor source for this set is a newborn girl in good health.

A word on this clonotype: Without the conserved terminal phenylalanine or tryptophan, this CDR3 likely stems from a read error. The V call is TRBV2, the J call TRBJ1-1; weak D call: TRBD1 (6 bases). V lost 6 bases and J 10 bases, leaving 18 bases between the germline ends. This CDR3 has 13 residues. CDR1 and CDR2 from the germline V gene are SNHLY and FYNNEI. CDR3 in amino acids: CASRGIYRDGAFV. CDR3 DNA sequence: TGTGCCAGCAGGGGGATATACAGGGATGGAGCTTTCGTT.

This clonotype appeared a single time. The chain links TRBV20-1 to TRBJ2-1, with 10 bases aligning to TRBD2. Looked up from germline, CDR1 is DFQATT and CDR2 is SNEGSKA (reference sequence). The CDR3 contains 16 residues. With 6 bases clipped from V and 0 bases from J, the junction kept 8 bases outside the gene matches. The CDR3 DNA sequence: TGCAGTGCCCAGAGACTAGCGGGTCTCTCCTACAATGAGCAGTTCTTC. It codes for CSAQRLAGLSYNEQFF.

This chain links TRBV6-6 with TRBJ2-1; 9 bases align to TRBD2. CDR1 is MNHNY and CDR2 is SVGAGI in the germline V gene (reference sequence). The CDR3 is made up of 14 amino acids. V dropped 2 bases and J dropped 8; count of bases not matched to a gene: 4. The chain's CDR3 is CASSYGLATDEQFF. Written as DNA, the CDR3 is TGTGCCAGCAGTTACGGACTAGCGACGGATGAGCAGTTCTTC.

The chain is built from TRBV12-3 or TRBV12-4 and TRBJ2-1; 9 positions match TRBD2. The CDR3 is made up of 15 amino acids. Germline trimming cut 3 bases from V and 4 bases from J; bases unmatched to any gene: 4. DNA for the CDR3: TGTGCCAGCAGTTTTAGACTAGCGGTATACAATGAGCAGTTCTTC. It is translated as CASSFRLAVYNEQFF.

The CDR3 DNA follows: TGTGCCAGCAGGCCGGGACTAACCCAAGAGACCCAGTACTTC. Its protein is CASRPGLTQETQYF. The genes are TRBV6-6 and TRBJ2-5, with 7 bases fitting TRBD2. The CDR3 is 14 amino acids. The trim removed 6 bases at V and 1 base at J, leaving 5 bases unmatched. Germline V gene sequence: CDR1 MNHNY, CDR2 SVGAGI (reference sequence).

The CDR3: CASSYTGLAGTGELFF. CDR3 nucleotides: TGTGCCAGCAGTTATACGGGACTAGCGGGAACCGGGGAGCTGTTTTTT. The chain links TRBV7-6 to TRBJ2-2; 13 positions match TRBD2. V was clipped by 6 bases and J by 5 bases; unmatched bases: 6. The length of the CDR3 is 16 residues. The germline V gene encodes CDR1 SGHVS and CDR2 FNYEAQ.

This clonotype showed up many times. This chain connects TRBV29-1 to TRBJ2-7; D unresolved. The CDR3 loop spans 13 amino acids. The germline V gene encodes CDR1 SQVTM and CDR2 ANQGSEA. V was clipped by 0 bases and J by 4 bases, with 10 bases between them. In DNA form, the CDR3 reads TGCAGCGTTGAAGATACGGGCAATTACGAGCAGTACTTC. It is translated as CSVEDTGNYEQYF.

For this clonotype: A much larger clone differs from this one at a single base, so this may be a read error. The V call is TRBV20-1, the J call TRBJ2-5; D is uncertain. V lost 7 bases and J lost 11, with 23 bases in between. This CDR3 region has 13 residues. Germline loops: CDR1 DFQATT, CDR2 SNEGSKA (reference sequence). The CDR3 loop reads CSGKAGLGNEQYF. Written as DNA, the CDR3 is TGCAGTGGAAAGGCAGGCTTGGGTAATGAGCAGTACTTC.

The chain recombines TRBV7-2 with TRBJ2-7, with a tentative D call TRBD1 (5 bases). The V end was cut by 5 bases, the J end by 3 bases, with 11 bases between. Germline-derived CDR1 and CDR2 are SGHTA and FQGNSA. This CDR3 contains 13 residues. DNA of the CDR3: TGTGCCAGCAGCGCGACAGATTTCTACGAGCAGTACTTC. It specifies CASSATDFYEQYF.

In its sample, this clonotype was seen a few times. This chain connects TRBV28 to TRBJ2-3; 8 bases agree with TRBD1. The CDR3 totals 16 residues. Germline V gene data show CDR1 as MDHEN and CDR2 as SYDVKM. Trimming took 5 bases from V and 3 from J; bases not matched to a gene: 10. Here the CDR3 reads CASSLSGTGFTDTQYF. CDR3 nucleotide sequence: TGTGCCAGCAGTCTCTCCGGGACAGGATTTACAGATACGCAGTATTTT.

The chain has TRBV28 and TRBJ2-5; 10 nucleotides line up with TRBD2. With V trimmed by 7 bases and J by 1 base, 6 bases remained unmatched. Germline CDR1 reads MDHEN; CDR2 reads SYDVKM. The CDR3 consists of 15 residues. The CDR3 DNA follows: TGTGCCAGCATTAGGACTAGCGGCCGCCAAGAGACCCAGTACTTC. Translating it yields CASIRTSGRQETQYF. Variable domain in full (rest from reference TRBV28 and TRBJ2-5): DVKVTQSSRYLVKRTGEKVFLECVQDMDHENMFWYRQDPGLGLRLIYFSYDVKMKEKGDIPEGYSVSREKKERFSLILESASTNQTSMYLCASIRTSGRQETQYFGPGTRLLVL.

The V call is TRBV29-1, the J call TRBJ1-2; 7 nucleotides agree with TRBD1. CDR3 length: 14 amino acids. V gave up 4 bases and J gave up 4 bases; unmatched junction bases: 9. Germline lookup yields CDR1 SQVTM and CDR2 ANQGSEA. The CDR3 protein is CSVGREDRSYGYTF. The DNA of the CDR3 is TGCAGCGTTGGACGCGAGGACAGGAGCTATGGCTACACCTTC.

The J gene is TRBJ2-3, the V gene TRBV20-1, with 9 bases lining up with TRBD2. Unmatched junction bases numbered 11, after V lost 2 bases and J lost 2 bases. The CDR3 is 17 residues long. Germline CDR1 reads DFQATT; CDR2 reads SNEGSKA (reference sequence). CDR3 in DNA: TGCAGTGCTAGATTACCTAGCGGGATGCAGTTCACAGATACGCAGTATTTT. Translated: CSARLPSGMQFTDTQYF.

About this clonotype itself: This may be a read error, as it is one base from a much larger clone. The V gene is TRBV2, the J gene TRBJ2-5, with 13 bases lining up with TRBD2. V lost 2 bases and J lost 11; bases outside the gene matches: 20. The CDR3 runs to 19 residues. The germline CDR1 and CDR2 sequences are SNHLY and FYNNEI. In DNA, the CDR3 is TGTGCCAGCAGTGAAAGTATTCGTGCGGGACTAGCGGGATTGGCTGAGCAGTACTTC. Its translation is CASSESIRAGLAGLAEQYF.

This clonotype was found a few times. This chain links TRBV2 with TRBJ2-5; D perhaps matches TRBD1 (5 bases). The CDR3 sequence is 16 residues long. In germline, CDR1 is SNHLY, CDR2 FYNNEI. Trimming removed 6 bases from V and 0 bases from J, with 17 bases in between. The CDR3: CASRREQVFYQETQYF. CDR3 nucleotides: TGTGCCAGCAGGCGTGAACAGGTCTTTTACCAAGAGACCCAGTACTTC. Full variable domain (outside the CDR3, taken from reference TRBV2 and TRBJ2-5): EPEVTQTPSHQVTQMGQEVILRCVPISNHLYFYWYRQILGQKVEFLVSFYNNEISEKSEIFDDQFSVERPDGSNFTLKIRSTKLEDSAMYFCASRREQVFYQETQYFGPGTRLLVL.

In DNA, the CDR3 is TGCGCCAGCAGCTTGGAACCTATGAGGCCTAGCGGGAGGAATACGCAGTATTTT. This sequence encodes CASSLEPMRPSGRNTQYF. This chain links TRBV5-1 with TRBJ2-3; 11 bases fit TRBD2. The CDR3 totals 18 residues. CDR1 and CDR2 (germline): SGHRS, YFSETQ. Losses at the gene ends were 0 bases for V and 7 bases for J; bases not matched to a gene: 13.

This clonotype was counted a few times. The chain has TRBV5-1 and TRBJ2-7, with a possible D match to TRBD2 (5 bases). The CDR3 consists of 15 residues. The V end lost 2 bases, the J end lost 5 bases, and 17 bases lay between the germline ends. Germline V CDR1 and CDR2: SGHRS, YFSETQ. For the CDR3, the DNA is TGCGCCAGCAGCTTCGAGGGAGTGGAACTTGACGAGCAGTACTTC. Its translation: CASSFEGVELDEQYF. The complete variable domain, with remaining parts taken from reference TRBV5-1 and TRBJ2-7, reads KAGVTQTPRYLIKTRGQQVTLSCSPISGHRSVSWYQQTPGQGLQFLFEYFSETQRNKGNFPGRFSGRQFSNSRSEMNVSTLELGDSALYLCASSFEGVELDEQYFGPGTRLTVT.

This clonotype has just a few counts. The chain is built from TRBV5-1 and TRBJ2-3, with D tentatively TRBD2 (6 bases). CDR3 length equals 13 residues. CDR1 is SGHRS and CDR2 is YFSETQ in the germline V gene. V lost 5 bases and J 2 bases, leaving 9 bases between the germline ends. CDR3 sequence: CASRGGLTDTQYF. CDR3 bases: TGCGCCAGCAGGGGGGGACTCACAGATACGCAGTATTTT.

Only a few counts were recorded for this clonotype. This chain joins TRBV29-1 and TRBJ1-5; weak D call: TRBD1 (5 bases). Germline assignment: CDR1 SQVTM and CDR2 ANQGSEA. CDR3 length: 13 amino acids. V dropped 5 bases and J dropped 3 bases, with 11 bases sitting between them. CDR3 loop: CSVRLGANQPQHF. The CDR3 DNA reads TGCAGCGTTAGACTCGGGGCCAATCAGCCCCAGCATTTT.

CDR3 DNA: TGTGCCAGCAGTCCAACCCGACTAGCGGGAGTCCCGTACTTC. Protein product: CASSPTRLAGVPYF. This chain connects TRBV27 to TRBJ2-7; the match to TRBD2 covers 12 bases. This CDR3 contains 14 residues. After removal of 5 bases from V and 12 bases from J, the junction contained 11 bases not matched to a gene. CDR1 and CDR2 from the germline V gene are MNHEY and SMNVEV (reference sequence).

This clonotype has more than one count but fewer than ten. The V call is TRBV25-1, the J call TRBJ2-3, with D possibly being TRBD1 (6 bases). CDR1 is MGHDK, CDR2 SYGVNS, per germline. Trimming shortened V by 4 bases and J by 0 bases, and 11 bases separated the two germline ends. This CDR3 has 15 amino acids. CDR3 in amino acids: CASSVTGSSTDTQYF. As DNA, the CDR3 is TGTGCCAGCAGTGTGACAGGTTCCAGCACAGATACGCAGTATTTT.